The following is a T cell receptor (beta chain) sequence with its context. Its antigen is as yet unknown. The sample belongs to a study of CD8+CD57+ T cells in acquired aplastic anemia. Overall study findings and caveats: CD8+ Simpson's diversity showed no significant patient-control difference.

Investigators profiled TCR beta VDJ and CDR3 from genomic DNA template. TCRdb independently ran MiXCR on the reads; one entry per CDR3 protein. The table has approximately 250,000 distinct CDR3 sequences, 82% seen once. CDR3 length equals 15 residues. Germline CDR1 and CDR2: SEHNR and FQNEAQ (reference sequence). V shed 4 bases and J shed 18 bases, with 25 bases lying between them. Patients picked for sequencing had shown CD8+CD57+ cell expansion detected by flow cytometry. The V gene is TRBV7-9, the J gene TRBJ1-6; maybe TRBD1 (6 bases). Sequences were obtained from sorted CD4+, CD8+, or CD8+CD57+ T cells (not recorded which) from PBMCs. This TCR was sampled from a human donor with aplastic anemia. CDR3 nucleotides: TGTGCCAGCAGCTCGGGGACAAACCATACACCCCTCCACCACTTT. It specifies CASSSGTNHTPLHHF.